This is a list of T cell receptor beta chains from one sample in a study of cytomegalovirus exposure and HLA in healthy donors. This table comes from immunoSEQ multiplex PCR, and its TCRdb copy is limited to in-frame clones, with some not included. The sample has around 200,000 clones; roughly three quarters are singletons. Sequenced input: PBMCs. These receptors came from a woman aged 25 to 39 in good health and CMV-seronegative. Each CDR3 is given with its conserved first and last residue. A D gene is named only where the DNA matches it firmly. The listing skips clone size in some rows; elsewhere it reads once, few, many or a size class.

TRBV4-1	13	NA	NA	TRBJ2-4	CASSLGQQNIQYF	TGCGCCAGCAGCCTTGGACAGCAAAACATTCAGTACTTC
TRBV9	15	NA	once	TRBJ1-2	CASTAPLGVDYGYTF	TGTGCCAGCACCGCCCCCTTGGGAGTGGACTATGGCTACACCTTC
TRBV2	16	NA	NA	TRBJ1-6	CASTLNSYSYNSPLHF	TGTGCCAGCACCTTAAACAGTTACTCCTATAATTCACCCCTCCACTTT
TRBV6-5	16	NA	NA	TRBJ1-1	CASSYPPPPKVTEAFF	TGTGCCAGCAGTTACCCCCCTCCACCTAAAGTCACTGAAGCTTTCTTT
TRBV25-1	11	NA	NA	TRBJ2-5	CASSESETQYF	TGTGCCAGCAGTGAGAGCGAGACCCAGTACTTC
TRBV2	17	TRBD1	NA	TRBJ1-1	CASSEAGRTGGYAEAFF	TGTGCCAGCAGTGAAGCGGGTCGGACAGGGGGCTACGCTGAAGCTTTCTTT
TRBV10-1	15	TRBD1	NA	TRBJ2-4	CASTYTDRDKNIQYF	TGCGCCAGCACCTATACCGACAGGGACAAAAACATTCAGTACTTC
TRBV7-9	16	TRBD2	NA	TRBJ2-5	CASSHRTSGVRETQYF	TGTGCCAGCAGCCACCGGACTAGCGGGGTGCGAGAGACCCAGTACTTC
TRBV5-1	14	NA	few	TRBJ2-3	CASSLDVGPDTQYF	TGCGCCAGCAGCTTGGACGTGGGCCCAGATACGCAGTATTTT
TRBV18	16	NA	few	TRBJ1-1	CASSPVRARLGTEAFF	TGTGCCAGCTCACCCGTGAGGGCGCGATTAGGCACTGAAGCTTTCTTT
TRBV10-2	15	NA	NA	TRBJ1-4	CASSERPATNEKLFF	TGCGCCAGCAGTGAACGTCCAGCAACTAATGAAAAACTGTTTTTT
TRBV19	15	TRBD1	few	TRBJ2-5	CASRSKTGDQETQYF	TGTGCCAGTAGGAGTAAAACAGGGGACCAAGAGACCCAGTACTTC
TRBV19	15	TRBD1	NA	TRBJ2-2	CASTTRTGWTGELFF	TGTGCCAGTACCACAAGGACAGGGTGGACCGGGGAGCTGTTTTTT
TRBV10-1	14	TRBD1	NA	TRBJ1-1	CASSVGQGETEAFF	TGCGCCAGCAGTGTGGGACAGGGGGAAACTGAAGCTTTCTTT
TRBV7-3	13	NA	NA	TRBJ2-7	CASSLQGNYEQYF	TGTGCCAGCAGCTTACAGGGTAACTACGAGCAGTACTTC
TRBV6-1	16	NA	NA	TRBJ1-3	CASSETGYSSGNTIYF	TGTGCCAGCAGTGAAACGGGGTATAGCTCTGGAAACACCATATATTTT
TRBV5-6	14	TRBD1	NA	TRBJ1-6	CASGLRDRNSPLHF	TGTGCCAGCGGCTTGAGGGACAGGAATTCACCCCTCCACTTT
TRBV7-7	13	TRBD2	NA	TRBJ2-1	CASSPMSGMEQFF	TGTGCCAGCAGCCCTATGAGCGGGATGGAGCAGTTCTTC
TRBV2	13	NA	few	TRBJ1-1	CASDSILNTEAFF	TGTGCCAGCGACTCGATCCTTAACACTGAAGCTTTCTTT
TRBV5-4	15	NA	NA	TRBJ2-5	CASSAGPPGQETQYF	TGTGCCAGCAGCGCGGGACCCCCGGGCCAAGAGACCCAGTACTTC
TRBV5-1	15	NA	NA	TRBJ1-3	CASSLFQGSGNTIYF	TGCGCCAGCAGCTTGTTCCAGGGCTCTGGAAACACCATATATTTT
TRBV5-1	15	NA	NA	TRBJ2-3	CASSLWGGHTDTQYF	TGCGCCAGCAGCTTATGGGGGGGACACACAGATACGCAGTATTTT
TRBV7-9	15	TRBD1	NA	TRBJ1-1	CASSPGTGANTEAFF	TGTGCCAGCAGCCCGGGGACAGGGGCGAACACTGAAGCTTTCTTT
TRBV5-1	13	NA	NA	TRBJ1-5	CASSLTGPEPQHF	TGCGCCAGCAGCTTGACAGGGCCAGAGCCCCAGCATTTT
TRBV9	13	NA	NA	TRBJ2-7	CASSEAGIGEQYF	TGTGCCAGCAGCGAAGCGGGTATCGGCGAGCAGTACTTC
TRBV7-9	17	TRBD2	NA	TRBJ2-1	CASSEGERGPYYNEQFF	TGTGCCAGCAGCGAAGGGGAGCGGGGTCCGTATTACAATGAGCAGTTCTTC
TRBV6-1	12	NA	NA	TRBJ2-3	CASKGLTDTQYF	TGTGCCAGCAAGGGACTTACAGATACGCAGTATTTT
TRBV14	14	NA	once	TRBJ2-1	CATGMRGNYNEQFF	TGTGCCACCGGAATGCGGGGAAACTACAATGAGCAGTTCTTC
TRBV5-1	16	TRBD2	NA	TRBJ2-3	CASSLSLAGSTDTQYF	TGCGCCAGCAGCTTGAGTTTAGCGGGGAGCACAGATACGCAGTATTTT
TRBV5-1	16	TRBD1	NA	TRBJ1-1	CASSSQGGRWDSGAFF	TGCGCCAGCAGCTCGCAAGGGGGGCGCTGGGACAGTGGAGCTTTCTTT
TRBV5-4	11	NA	NA	TRBJ1-2	CASGAGFGYTF	TGTGCCAGCGGGGCAGGGTTTGGCTACACCTTC
TRBV25-1	14	TRBD2	NA	TRBJ2-7	CASRLAGGPHEQYF	TGTGCCAGCAGGCTAGCGGGAGGGCCCCACGAGCAGTACTTC
TRBV5-6	13	NA	few	TRBJ1-2	CASSLGSLYGYTF	TGTGCCAGCAGCTTGGGGAGTCTCTATGGCTACACCTTC
TRBV4-1	16	TRBD2	NA	TRBJ2-5	CASSSGTSVLQETQYF	TGCGCCAGCAGCTCCGGGACTAGCGTGCTCCAAGAGACCCAGTACTTC
TRBV7-2	15	TRBD2	once	TRBJ2-5	CASSLTSGDQETQYF	TGTGCCAGCAGCTTGACTAGCGGGGACCAAGAGACCCAGTACTTC
TRBV5-1	15	TRBD2	NA	TRBJ2-2	CASSLGSGATGELFF	TGCGCCAGCAGCTTGGGGAGCGGGGCCACCGGGGAGCTGTTTTTT
TRBV7-9	14	TRBD1	once	TRBJ1-1	CASSSRGENTEAFF	TGTGCCAGCAGCTCCAGGGGGGAGAACACTGAAGCTTTCTTT
TRBV27	16	NA	NA	TRBJ2-5	CASSLYRLDRTETQYF	TGTGCCAGCAGTTTGTATCGACTAGACCGGACAGAGACCCAGTACTTC
TRBV11-2	14	TRBD2	once	TRBJ2-7	CASSSGLGVDEQYF	TGTGCCAGCAGCTCAGGACTAGGGGTCGACGAGCAGTACTTC
TRBV18	15	NA	NA	TRBJ1-2	CASSPKQALLGGYTF	TGTGCCAGCTCACCAAAACAGGCCCTTTTAGGGGGCTACACCTTC
TRBV27	15	TRBD2	NA	TRBJ2-7	CASSLWAGTTYEQYF	TGTGCCAGCAGTTTATGGGCGGGGACTACCTACGAGCAGTACTTC
TRBV11-3	15	TRBD1	few	TRBJ1-5	CASSISSRGSQPQHF	TGTGCCAGCAGCATCTCCTCCAGGGGGAGTCAGCCCCAGCATTTT
TRBV6-5	14	TRBD1	few	TRBJ1-5	CASRGTGEYQPQHF	TGTGCCAGCAGAGGGACAGGGGAGTATCAGCCCCAGCATTTT
TRBV6-1	14	NA	NA	TRBJ1-3	CASSKTGTGNTIYF	TGTGCCAGCAGCAAGACAGGCACCGGAAACACCATATATTTT
TRBV28	15	TRBD1	few	TRBJ1-6	CASSLGDRGNSPLHF	TGTGCCAGCAGTCTAGGGGACAGGGGTAATTCACCCCTCCACTTT
TRBV7-2	14	TRBD1	NA	TRBJ1-1	CATTAYGTGKSAFF	TGTGCCACAACAGCTTACGGGACAGGGAAATCAGCTTTCTTT
TRBV9	15	NA	NA	TRBJ1-6	CASSASSGRGSPLHF	TGTGCCAGCAGCGCATCCTCGGGCCGGGGGTCACCCCTCCACTTT
TRBV18	17	NA	once	TRBJ1-5	CASSPSLQGVSNQPQHF	TGTGCCAGCTCACCTAGCCTACAGGGTGTCAGCAATCAGCCCCAGCATTTT
TRBV7-9	13	TRBD1	medium-sized	TRBJ1-3	CASSWTGGNTIYF	TGTGCCAGCAGCTGGACAGGAGGAAACACCATATATTTT
TRBV19	16	TRBD2	NA	TRBJ2-5	CASSIGAGVREETQYF	TGTGCCAGTAGTATCGGTGCGGGAGTACGGGAAGAGACCCAGTACTTC
TRBV30	12	NA	NA	TRBJ1-3	CAWSERGDTIYF	TGTGCCTGGAGTGAGAGAGGAGACACCATATATTTT